The rows below give T cell receptor beta chains drawn from one sample of a study of blood T cell repertoires in COVID-19. Assay: immunoSEQ multiplex PCR; the TCRdb copy retains only in-frame clones and omits some. This sample yields about 51,000 clones, of which around 84% are seen a single time; around 4.6% belongs to the top ten. The sequenced sample consisted of peripheral blood. The receptor source for this set is a man at least 80 years old with active COVID-19. CDR3s include the opening cysteine and the closing phenylalanine or tryptophan. The order of the fields is J gene, V gene, CDR3 length, clone size, CDR3 protein. Clone size is stated in some rows and not others, as once, few, many or a class when expanded.

j_call: TRBJ1-1; v_call: TRBV19; cdr3_length: 13; clone_size: -; cdr3_aa: CASSRQGNTEAFF
j_call: TRBJ2-1; v_call: TRBV27; cdr3_length: 16; clone_size: -; cdr3_aa: CASSLSTSGSLNEQFF
j_call: TRBJ2-2; v_call: TRBV28; cdr3_length: 16; clone_size: -; cdr3_aa: CASSLAGTKRAGELFF
j_call: TRBJ2-3; v_call: TRBV27; cdr3_length: 15; clone_size: -; cdr3_aa: CASSFQTSGTDTQYF
j_call: TRBJ2-3; v_call: TRBV28; cdr3_length: 15; clone_size: few; cdr3_aa: CASALGGASTDTQYF
j_call: TRBJ2-7; v_call: TRBV13; cdr3_length: 16; clone_size: -; cdr3_aa: CASSLGRQDRSYEQYF
j_call: TRBJ1-1; v_call: TRBV14; cdr3_length: 13; clone_size: once; cdr3_aa: CASSPQRNTEAFF
j_call: TRBJ2-2; v_call: TRBV6-6; cdr3_length: 13; clone_size: -; cdr3_aa: CASIAPTGGELFF
j_call: TRBJ2-3; v_call: TRBV9; cdr3_length: 17; clone_size: -; cdr3_aa: CASSTTIGGRGTDTQYF
j_call: TRBJ2-3; v_call: TRBV2; cdr3_length: 16; clone_size: once; cdr3_aa: CASSDTGLDFTDTQYF
j_call: TRBJ1-5; v_call: TRBV28; cdr3_length: 15; clone_size: -; cdr3_aa: CASSATQGLYQPQHF
j_call: TRBJ1-2; v_call: TRBV7-9; cdr3_length: 17; clone_size: -; cdr3_aa: CASSHRDRGLLDYGYTF
j_call: TRBJ1-1; v_call: TRBV6-1; cdr3_length: 15; clone_size: -; cdr3_aa: CASSEVGGGYSEAFF
j_call: TRBJ1-2; v_call: TRBV27; cdr3_length: 12; clone_size: -; cdr3_aa: CASSKQGYGYTF
j_call: TRBJ1-5; v_call: TRBV2; cdr3_length: 15; clone_size: few; cdr3_aa: CASSEGQGAGQPQHF